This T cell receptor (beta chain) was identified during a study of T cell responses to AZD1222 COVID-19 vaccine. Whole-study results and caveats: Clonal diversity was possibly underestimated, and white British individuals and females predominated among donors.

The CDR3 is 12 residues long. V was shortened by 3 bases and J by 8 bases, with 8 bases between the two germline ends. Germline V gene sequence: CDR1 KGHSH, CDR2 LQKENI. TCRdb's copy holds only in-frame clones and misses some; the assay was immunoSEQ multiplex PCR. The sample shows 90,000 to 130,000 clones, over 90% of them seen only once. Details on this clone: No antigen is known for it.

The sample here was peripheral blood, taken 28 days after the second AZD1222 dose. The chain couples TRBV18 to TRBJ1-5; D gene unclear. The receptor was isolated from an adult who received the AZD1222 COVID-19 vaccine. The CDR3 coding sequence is TGTGCCAGCTCACCTACCGGGGAGCCCCAGCATTTT. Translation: CASSPTGEPQHF. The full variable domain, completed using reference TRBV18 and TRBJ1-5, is NAGVMQNPRHLVRRRGQEARLRCSPMKGHSHVYWYRQLPEEGLKFMVYLQKENIIDESGMPKERFSAEFPKEGPSILRIQQVVRGDSAAYFCASSPTGEPQHFGDGTRLSIL.